This TCR beta chain was recovered during a study of beta chain features in type 1 diabetes. At the level of the study: All samples together contributed about 100,000,000 sorted cells for examination. Study-level points and caveats: Compared to healthy donors, patients appeared to have naive, central memory and Treg TCRB repertoires that were more alike. Any PCR bias toward short templates would affect both groups alike.

The germline V gene encodes CDR1 SGHRS and CDR2 YFSETQ. V lost 3 bases to trimming and J lost 5 bases; unmatched junction nucleotides: 6. The CDR3 runs 14 residues. On this clone itself: Its antigen is unknown.

Central memory, naive, regulatory and stem cell-like memory CD4+ cells were sorted by CD45RO/CCR7/CD25/CD127/CD95/CD27. As every portion of the isolated RNA was reverse transcribed, the sequencing read expressed TCRB transcripts. Sequencing used immunoSEQ multiplex PCR; TCRdb keeps in-frame clones, though not all of them. The profile covers 140,000 to 150,000 clones, with about 10% appearing a single time and 1% to 1.5% taken by the ten largest. The sequence came from a man between 18 and 29 years old in good health. The chain employs TRBV5-1 and TRBJ2-5; 8 nucleotides line up with TRBD1. Sequences were obtained from naive CD4+ T cells from blood. CDR3 loop: CASSSPGGEETQYF. Here the CDR3 DNA reads TGCGCCAGCAGCTCCCCAGGGGGCGAGGAGACCCAGTACTTC.